These 25 T cell receptor beta chains were sequenced from one sample in a study of blood T cell repertoires in COVID-19. Sequenced by immunoSEQ multiplex PCR; TCRdb stores in-frame clones only, minus some. The sample carries under 110,000 clones, around 87% recorded once. What was sequenced was peripheral blood. These receptors originate from a young woman with acute or convalescent COVID-19.

The rearrangement joins TRBV7-2 to TRBJ2-6, with D possibly matching TRBD2 (6 bases). The germline CDR1 and CDR2 sequences are SGHTA and FQGNSA. The V and J ends lost 3 bases and 0 bases respectively, with 12 bases between them. The CDR3 has 17 residues. In DNA form, the CDR3 reads TGTGCCAGCAGCTTGGAGGGACTCTACTCTGGGGCCAACGTCCTGACTTTC. As protein: CASSLEGLYSGANVLTF.

The V call is TRBV5-1, the J call TRBJ1-4; D gene ambiguous. The CDR3 sequence is 14 residues long. The germline V and J ends were trimmed by 4 bases and 1 base, with 8 bases remaining between them. CDR1 and CDR2 (germline): SGHRS, YFSETQ. CDR3 sequence reads: CASSPTVTNEKLFF. Written as DNA, the CDR3 is TGCGCCAGCAGCCCCACTGTAACTAATGAAAAACTGTTTTTT.

A single count supports this clone. J is TRBJ1-4 and V is TRBV7-9, with TRBD1 identical over 7 bases. Germline V gene data show CDR1 as SEHNR and CDR2 as FQNEAQ (reference sequence). The CDR3 contains 14 residues. V lost 5 bases and J lost 7; bases outside the gene matches: 7. The CDR3 DNA reads as TGTGCCAGCAGCGTAGACAGGGATACTGAAAAACTGTTTTTT. It translates to CASSVDRDTEKLFF.

On this clone: At the DNA level, this CDR3 is encoded by other sequences in the same sample as well. The chain uses TRBV15 and TRBJ1-1; weak D call: TRBD1 (6 bases). The CDR3 covers 17 residues. Germline loops: CDR1 LNHNV, CDR2 YYDKDF (reference sequence). The germline V and J ends were trimmed by 0 bases and 4 bases, with 18 bases remaining between them. Written as DNA, the CDR3 is TGTGCCACCAGCAGAGATGGGCCCCAGGGGCGGGCCACTGAAGCTTTCTTT. Protein: CATSRDGPQGRATEAFF.

The gene calls are TRBV11-3 and TRBJ1-1; perhaps TRBD1 as D (6 bases). Per germline, CDR1 SGHNT and CDR2 YENEEA. The V and J ends lost 1 base and 6 bases respectively, with 9 bases between them. The CDR3 runs to 13 residues. DNA for the CDR3: TGTGCCAGCAGCTTAGTAGGGGGGGCTGAAGCTTTCTTT. Translating gives CASSLVGGAEAFF.

The rearrangement uses TRBV27 and TRBJ1-5, with D tentatively TRBD1 (6 bases). Germline assignment: CDR1 MNHEY and CDR2 SMNVEV (reference sequence). This CDR3 has 14 amino acids. Trimming removed 6 bases from V and 9 bases from J, with 18 bases in between. The CDR3 DNA follows: TGTGCCAGCAGCTGGGGGGGCAGAGCGTCGCCCCAGCATTTT. This gives the protein CASSWGGRASPQHF.

This clone has only one observation. V usage is TRBV27 and J usage is TRBJ1-6, with 12 bases identical to TRBD1. V shed 4 bases, J shed 10 bases, and the junction held 14 bases outside the gene matches. The CDR3 has 18 amino acids. CDR1 is MNHEY, CDR2 SMNVEV, per germline (reference sequence). CDR3 loop: CASSSGTGGPTRRSPLHF. The CDR3 DNA reads as TGTGCCAGCAGTTCCGGGACAGGGGGCCCTACCAGGAGGTCACCCCTCCACTTT.

The chain is built from TRBV19 and TRBJ2-4, with TRBD2 identical over 7 bases. The CDR3 sequence is 16 residues long. The trim removed 5 bases at V and 10 bases at J, leaving 17 bases unmatched. The germline CDR1 and CDR2 sequences are LNHDA and SQIVND (reference sequence). The CDR3, as DNA: TGTGCCAGTAGTTCCCCTCGGAGCCTTGGGGGGGGGATTCAGTACTTC. Amino acid sequence: CASSSPRSLGGGIQYF.

This clone turned up a few times. The CDR3 DNA reads as TGCGCCAGCACCCCCCAGGGAATGGATGAAAAACTGTTTTTT. Its translation is CASTPQGMDEKLFF. This chain links TRBV5-1 with TRBJ1-4; tentative D call: TRBD1 (5 bases). The CDR3 is 14 amino acids. Trimming stripped 6 bases from V and 6 bases from J, with 15 bases between. Germline loops: CDR1 SGHRS, CDR2 YFSETQ.

This rearrangement joins TRBV6-5 to TRBJ2-3; 7 bases fit TRBD2. The CDR3 runs to 16 residues. From germline, CDR1 is MNHEY and CDR2 SVGAGI. V dropped 0 bases and J dropped 0; count of bases not matched to a gene: 3. CDR3 DNA sequence: TGTGCCAGCAGTTACTCGACAGCGGGGAGCACAGATACGCAGTATTTT. Protein: CASSYSTAGSTDTQYF.

V is TRBV6-6 and J is TRBJ1-1; D is perhaps TRBD1 (5 bases). Germline V gene data show CDR1 as MNHNY and CDR2 as SVGAGI (reference sequence). The CDR3 extends over 12 amino acids. Trimming removed 6 bases from V and 5 bases from J, with 10 bases in between. The CDR3, as DNA: TGTGCCAGCAGCCCTAGACAGACTGAAGCTTTCTTT. Translation: CASSPRQTEAFF.

The genes are TRBV29-1 and TRBJ1-2; D remains unclear. CDR1 and CDR2 (germline): SQVTM, ANQGSEA. The CDR3 spans 12 residues. Trimming shortened V by 4 bases and J by 4 bases, and 10 bases separated the two germline ends. The CDR3 coding sequence is TGCAGCGTTGGTGAGAGCCTCTATGGCTACACCTTC. Its translation is CSVGESLYGYTF.

This clone came up once. The chain carries TRBV5-4 and TRBJ1-1; 8 nucleotides agree with TRBD1. The CDR3 covers 13 residues. Germline loops: CDR1 SGHNT, CDR2 YYREEE (reference sequence). Trimming took 3 bases from V and 7 from J; bases not matched to a gene: 5. CDR3 amino acids: CASSSVQGDEAFF. CDR3 DNA sequence: TGTGCCAGCAGCTCAGTACAGGGGGATGAAGCTTTCTTT.

CDR3 coding DNA: TGCGCCAGCAGCTTGGTAGGACAAATCACCGGGGAGCTGTTTTTT. This encodes CASSLVGQITGELFF. The chain joins TRBV5-1 to TRBJ2-2; possible D gene TRBD1, 5 bases. The germline gives CDR1 SGHRS, CDR2 YFSETQ. This CDR3 contains 15 residues. The V end was cut by 0 bases, the J end by 4 bases, with 10 bases between.

The V call is TRBV5-6, the J call TRBJ1-2; D possibly corresponds to TRBD1 (6 bases). Trimming took off 5 bases at V and 2 bases at J, with 16 bases between the two ends. The germline CDR1 and CDR2 sequences are SGHDT and YYEEEE. This CDR3 spans 15 amino acids. The CDR3 sequence: CASSPPDRPNYGYTF. The CDR3 DNA follows: TGTGCCAGCAGTCCCCCGGACAGACCCAACTATGGCTACACCTTC.

CDR3 sequence reads: CASSPLLGGEQYF. The CDR3, as DNA: TGTGCCAGCAGTCCACTGTTGGGGGGCGAGCAGTACTTC. This sequence joins TRBV25-1 and TRBJ2-7; D might be TRBD2 (6 bases). The CDR3 consists of 13 residues. Germline V lookup: CDR1 MGHDK, CDR2 SYGVNS. Trimming cost V 5 bases and J 6 bases, with 14 bases left between them.

The CDR3 is CASSDGDRGDNSPLHF. The CDR3 DNA reads TGTGCCAGCAGTGATGGTGATAGGGGTGATAATTCACCCCTCCACTTT. The V gene is TRBV6-4, the J gene TRBJ1-6; TRBD1 might be the D (5 bases). The CDR3 covers 16 residues. Trimming pared 3 bases from V and 5 bases from J, leaving 14 bases between. Germline-derived CDR1 and CDR2 are MRHNA and SNTAGT.

The chain carries TRBV6-5 and TRBJ2-3, with a weak D call TRBD1 (5 bases). The length of the CDR3 is 14 residues. Between the trimmed V and J ends, which lost 2 bases and 6 bases, there was a span of 12 bases. The germline V gene has CDR1 MNHEY and CDR2 SVGAGI. The CDR3 nucleotides are TGTGCCAGCAGTTACAACCGGCAGGGCGATACGCAGTATTTT. Residues: CASSYNRQGDTQYF.

This clone was seen only a few times. This chain links TRBV7-9 with TRBJ1-2; TRBD1 matches 7 bases. Germline V CDR1 and CDR2: SEHNR, FQNEAQ (reference sequence). After removal of 5 bases from V and 7 bases from J, the junction contained 7 bases not matched to a gene. The length of the CDR3 is 13 residues. The CDR3 DNA follows: TGTGCCAGCAGCCTCCCGACAGGGTCTGGCTACACCTTC. It translates to CASSLPTGSGYTF.

The gene calls are TRBV24-1 and TRBJ1-2, with D perhaps matching TRBD1 (6 bases). Trimming took 6 bases from V and 2 from J, leaving 6 bases between them. Looked up from germline, CDR1 is KGHDR and CDR2 is SFDVKD. CDR3 length: 12 residues. Here the CDR3 DNA reads TGTGCCACCAGTCAGGGGAACTATGGCTACACCTTC. It yields the protein CATSQGNYGYTF.

This chain uses TRBV7-9 with TRBJ2-1; 9 bases match TRBD2. Trimming cost V 3 bases and J 8 bases; bases outside gene matches: 5. Germline V gene sequence: CDR1 SEHNR, CDR2 FQNEAQ (reference sequence). The CDR3 totals 14 residues. CDR3 nucleotides: TGTGCCAGCAGCTTGGGGACTAGCCTTCATGAGCAGTTCTTC. Amino acids: CASSLGTSLHEQFF.

The chain carries TRBV3-1 (or the pseudogene TRBV3-2) and TRBJ1-5; 7 nucleotides line up with TRBD1. V dropped 2 bases and J dropped 2; count of bases not matched to a gene: 6. CDR3 size: 16 residues. Germline assignment: CDR1 LGHDT and CDR2 YNNKEL (reference sequence). DNA of the CDR3: TGTGCCAGCAGCCAACAGGGACAGCTGGGCAATCAGCCCCAGCATTTT. It is translated as CASSQQGQLGNQPQHF.

The CDR3 sequence is CANSRTSGDNEQFF. CDR3 DNA sequence: TGTGCCAACTCGAGGACTAGCGGGGACAATGAGCAGTTCTTC. This chain joins TRBV10-3 and TRBJ2-1; 12 bases fit TRBD2. The germline V gene encodes CDR1 ENHRY and CDR2 SYGVKD. V gave up 10 bases and J gave up 5 bases; unmatched junction bases: 6. The CDR3 totals 14 residues.

This clone was seen only once. The chain employs TRBV7-3 and TRBJ2-3, with a weak D call TRBD2 (6 bases). CDR1 is SGHTA, CDR2 FQGTGA, per germline. This CDR3 has 14 residues. V was shortened by 5 bases and J by 3 bases, with 12 bases between the two germline ends. The CDR3 sequence: CASSLGLLTDTQYF. CDR3 DNA: TGTGCCAGCAGCCTCGGACTATTGACAGATACGCAGTATTTT.

The chain has TRBV13 and TRBJ1-1, with a tentative D call TRBD1 (6 bases). Germline CDR1 and CDR2: PRHDT and FYEKMQ (reference sequence). The V end was cut by 2 bases, the J end by 3 bases, with 10 bases between. The CDR3 covers 14 residues. The CDR3 DNA is TGTGCCAGCAGCTTAACCCAGGGGCACACTGAAGCTTTCTTT. Protein sequence: CASSLTQGHTEAFF. Using reference TRBV13 and TRBJ1-1 for the parts outside the CDR3, the full variable domain is AAGVIQSPRHLIKEKRETATLKCYPIPRHDTVYWYQQGPGQDPQFLISFYEKMQSDKGSIPDRFSAQQFSDYHSELNMSSLELGDSALYFCASSLTQGHTEAFFGQGTRLTVV.